This TCR beta chain was recorded in a study of T cells in Graves' hyperthyroidism and ophthalmopathy. CDR3 length: 17 amino acids. Germline V CDR1 and CDR2: MDHEN, SYDVKM. V was shortened by 1 base and J by 4 bases, with 16 bases between the two germline ends. Amplified regions were TCR beta CDR3 sequences from RNA transcripts. HTBI primers were employed in a first-round RT-PCR of the TCR CDR3. Each CDR3 protein gets one entry after TCRdb re-called the multiplex PCR reads with MiXCR. Counted here are 370,000 or so distinct CDR3 sequences, 20% to 25% occurring once; the ten biggest clones make up 73%. Overall study results and limits: The model made its ophthalmopathy prediction, and onset followed a median approximately six months later. Most thyroid clonotypes expanded above 0.001 appeared in blood too.

This clonotype was seen many times. The target antigen is unknown. The sequenced material came from blood. This TCR was recovered from a man aged 50 to 60 with Graves' hyperthyroidism. The chain joins TRBV28 to TRBJ1-4; D is undetermined. CDR3 sequence (DNA): TGTGCCAGCAGTTTATCGGGCATCTCCAGAGGTAATGAAAAACTGTTTTTT. Translated, it gives CASSLSGISRGNEKLFF.